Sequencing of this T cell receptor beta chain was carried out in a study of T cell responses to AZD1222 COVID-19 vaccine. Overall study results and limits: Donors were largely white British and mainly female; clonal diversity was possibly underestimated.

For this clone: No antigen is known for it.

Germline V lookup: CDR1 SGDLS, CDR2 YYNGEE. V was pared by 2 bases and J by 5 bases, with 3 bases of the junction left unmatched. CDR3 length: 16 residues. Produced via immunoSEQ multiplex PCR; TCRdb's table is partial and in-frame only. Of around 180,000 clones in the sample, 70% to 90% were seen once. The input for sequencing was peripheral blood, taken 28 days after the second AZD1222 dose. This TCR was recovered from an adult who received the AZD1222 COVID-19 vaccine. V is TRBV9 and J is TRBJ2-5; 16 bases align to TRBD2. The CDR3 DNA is TGTGCCAGCAGCGTCGGGACTAGCGGGAGGGAGGAGACCCAGTACTTC. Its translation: CASSVGTSGREETQYF.